Listed here is a single T cell receptor beta chain. The sample is drawn from a study of blood T cell repertoires in COVID-19. About the study: Material from acute and convalescent COVID-19 was sourced from the United States, Italy and Spain. Sources were T cells, B-cell-depleted T cells, or PBMCs; the material itself was cDNA or gDNA.

This CDR3 region has 15 residues. Germline CDR1 is MNHEY and CDR2 is SVGAGI. V trimming: 6 bases; J trimming: 7 bases; junction bases outside the gene matches: 8. Authors' analysis steps: How many nucleated cells were present was estimated from reference gene primer amplification. Using immunoSEQ multiplex PCR, the repertoire was profiled, and TCRdb retains in-frame clones only, with some absent. From that table come the V and J calls and clone size; the DNA was used to work out D and trimming. The sample consists of about 110,000 clones, 71% of them appearing once. Sequences were obtained from peripheral blood. The receptor comes from a woman in her forties with acute or convalescent COVID-19. The chain carries TRBV6-5 and TRBJ2-2; 10 bases align to TRBD1. In DNA, the CDR3 is TGTGCCAGCAGATCGGGACAGGGGTTAGGCGGGGAGCTGTTTTTT. It codes for CASRSGQGLGGELFF.